Detailed here is one T cell receptor (beta chain). The entry originates in a study of blood T cell repertoires in COVID-19. About the research overall: Material from acute and convalescent COVID-19 was sourced from the United States, Italy and Spain. Sample material is recorded as cDNA or gDNA derived from T cells, B-cell-depleted T cells, or PBMCs.

Authors' methods: It was from reference gene primer amplification that nucleated cell counts were estimated. The protocol was immunoSEQ multiplex PCR, while the TCRdb copy is restricted to in-frame clones and leaves out a portion. The D gene and trimming were derived from the DNA, and the V and J assignments and clone size from that table. This table has more than 100,000 clones, roughly 84% appearing once. The CDR3 is made up of 14 amino acids. Germline V gives CDR1 SGHVS, CDR2 FNYEAQ. The V end was cut by 2 bases, the J end by 3 bases, with 8 bases between. Input material: peripheral blood. This receptor was identified in a man aged 60-69 years with acute or convalescent COVID-19. This sequence joins TRBV7-6 and TRBJ1-3; D remains ambiguous. This CDR3 reads CASSLRGSGNTIYF. The CDR3 DNA sequence: TGTGCCAGCAGCTTACGCGGGAGTGGAAACACCATATATTTT.